These T cell receptor beta chains were read from a single sample in a study of T cells in Graves' hyperthyroidism and ophthalmopathy. TCRdb reprocessed the multiplex PCR reads with MiXCR, giving one entry per CDR3 protein. This sample carries fewer than 450,000 distinct CDR3 sequences, 13% to 15% of them seen once, and the ten largest clones take roughly a fifth. The sample was blood. The receptor set was obtained from a woman aged 55 to 70 with Graves' ophthalmopathy. Each CDR3 is given with its conserved first and last residue. D genes are given only for firm matches.

D,V,J,CDR3
-,TRBV9,TRBJ2-3,CASSVEGTDTQYF
TRBD2,TRBV6-5,TRBJ2-7,CASSYTQAGGPYEQYF
TRBD1,TRBV7-2,TRBJ2-7,CASSLTTGGASYEQYF
-,TRBV12-3/TRBV12-4,TRBJ1-1,CASSWAQNTEAFF
-,TRBV19,TRBJ1-1,CASSIVSRELDTEAFF
TRBD2,TRBV20-1,TRBJ2-7,CSARLRLAGRLGEQYF
TRBD1,TRBV6-4,TRBJ2-7,CASSLKGTAYEQYF
-,TRBV27,TRBJ1-4,CASSWQGSIGKLFF
TRBD1,TRBV20-1,TRBJ2-3,CSVSGQGNTDTQYF
TRBD2,TRBV28,TRBJ2-7,CASSLFGRGGLAGDYEQYF
TRBD2,TRBV24-1,TRBJ2-2,CATSDQGTSGGELFF
-,TRBV7-2,TRBJ2-2,CASSLQAANTGELFF
-,TRBV28,TRBJ2-7,CASSPKRREQYF
-,TRBV27,TRBJ2-5,CASSFSSGGGETQYF
-,TRBV19,TRBJ2-7,CASSFNSAYEQYF
TRBD2,TRBV6-1,TRBJ2-7,CASKEGGPPYEQYF
TRBD1,TRBV7-2,TRBJ1-5,CASSSIQGPNQPQHF
-,TRBV13,TRBJ2-7,CASSLAYSGEQYF
-,TRBV20-1,TRBJ2-3,CSARRRSQITPDTQYF
-,TRBV27,TRBJ1-2,CASSPSRVGISGYTF
-,TRBV7-3,TRBJ2-5,CASSLDVLAQTQYF
-,TRBV3-1,TRBJ2-1,CASSQERAGSYNEQFF
TRBD2,TRBV6-1,TRBJ2-1,CASSQLAGGFNEQFF
-,TRBV20-1,TRBJ2-7,CSAREILAAAYEQYF
-,TRBV6-1,TRBJ1-1,CASSADKMGTEAFF
-,TRBV3-1,TRBJ1-2,CASSQEGQGKGYTF
TRBD1,TRBV2,TRBJ1-6,CASREGQGVPPLHF
-,TRBV20-1,TRBJ2-2,CSVFGGQGTGELFF
-,TRBV5-1,TRBJ2-1,CASSLGGSSFYNEQFF
-,TRBV7-9,TRBJ2-7,CASSLGGFGSSYEQYF
-,TRBV5-1,TRBJ1-1,CASSLMGGQNTEAFF
-,TRBV20-1,TRBJ2-1,CSARDSGINYNEQFF
-,TRBV5-1,TRBJ2-3,CASSLGVLESTDTQYF
-,TRBV3-1,TRBJ1-1,CASSQDSATGEAFF
TRBD2,TRBV19,TRBJ2-7,CASSQQGEGLASYEQYF
TRBD1,TRBV10-1,TRBJ2-2,CASSGQGGTGELFF
-,TRBV24-1,TRBJ2-3,CATSDRDGYQPDTQYF
-,TRBV6-1,TRBJ2-3,CASSDEVTRPTSTDTQYF
TRBD1,TRBV7-9,TRBJ2-7,CASEPGTGFYEQYF
TRBD2,TRBV10-3,TRBJ2-5,CAISESNQLAGDETQYF
TRBD2,TRBV2,TRBJ2-1,CASSESSGRSNEQFF